The entry below describes one TCR beta chain. The data derive from a study of regulatory T cells in long-lasting Graves disease. iRepertoire HTBI primers and Arm-PCR of CDR3 regions built TCR beta libraries. A single record per CDR3 protein comes from TCRdb applying MiXCR to the multiplex PCR reads. This table has 420,000 or so distinct CDR3 sequences, around 15% appearing once. As to time point: newly diagnosed GD, antithyroid drugs for less than 3 months. RNA isolated from PBMCs was used to make the TCR library. Patients of an endocrinology department in Xi'an, China, were included. Each patient gave around 9.7 milliliters of EDTA-anticoagulated peripheral blood. These data were also filed under a second study, of T cells in Graves' hyperthyroidism and ophthalmopathy. That work adds: In the blood, most expanded thyroid clonotypes above 0.001 appeared as well. Ophthalmopathy cases were set apart from stable hyperthyroidism by a 13 V-J model.

The TCR originated in a woman between 18 and 29 years old with Graves disease. The input for sequencing was peripheral blood mononuclear cells (PBMCs), taken at new diagnosis, from a patient treated with antithyroid drugs.

The CDR3 loop reads CATSDRGQHSGANVLTF. The CDR3 region has the DNA TGTGCCACCAGTGACCGGGGACAGCACTCTGGGGCCAACGTCCTGACTTTC. The chain joins TRBV24-1 to TRBJ2-6, with 7 bases aligning to TRBD1. Germline V gene sequence: CDR1 KGHDR, CDR2 SFDVKD. Trimming removed 4 bases from V and 0 bases from J; junction bases left unmatched: 5. The CDR3 spans 17 residues.